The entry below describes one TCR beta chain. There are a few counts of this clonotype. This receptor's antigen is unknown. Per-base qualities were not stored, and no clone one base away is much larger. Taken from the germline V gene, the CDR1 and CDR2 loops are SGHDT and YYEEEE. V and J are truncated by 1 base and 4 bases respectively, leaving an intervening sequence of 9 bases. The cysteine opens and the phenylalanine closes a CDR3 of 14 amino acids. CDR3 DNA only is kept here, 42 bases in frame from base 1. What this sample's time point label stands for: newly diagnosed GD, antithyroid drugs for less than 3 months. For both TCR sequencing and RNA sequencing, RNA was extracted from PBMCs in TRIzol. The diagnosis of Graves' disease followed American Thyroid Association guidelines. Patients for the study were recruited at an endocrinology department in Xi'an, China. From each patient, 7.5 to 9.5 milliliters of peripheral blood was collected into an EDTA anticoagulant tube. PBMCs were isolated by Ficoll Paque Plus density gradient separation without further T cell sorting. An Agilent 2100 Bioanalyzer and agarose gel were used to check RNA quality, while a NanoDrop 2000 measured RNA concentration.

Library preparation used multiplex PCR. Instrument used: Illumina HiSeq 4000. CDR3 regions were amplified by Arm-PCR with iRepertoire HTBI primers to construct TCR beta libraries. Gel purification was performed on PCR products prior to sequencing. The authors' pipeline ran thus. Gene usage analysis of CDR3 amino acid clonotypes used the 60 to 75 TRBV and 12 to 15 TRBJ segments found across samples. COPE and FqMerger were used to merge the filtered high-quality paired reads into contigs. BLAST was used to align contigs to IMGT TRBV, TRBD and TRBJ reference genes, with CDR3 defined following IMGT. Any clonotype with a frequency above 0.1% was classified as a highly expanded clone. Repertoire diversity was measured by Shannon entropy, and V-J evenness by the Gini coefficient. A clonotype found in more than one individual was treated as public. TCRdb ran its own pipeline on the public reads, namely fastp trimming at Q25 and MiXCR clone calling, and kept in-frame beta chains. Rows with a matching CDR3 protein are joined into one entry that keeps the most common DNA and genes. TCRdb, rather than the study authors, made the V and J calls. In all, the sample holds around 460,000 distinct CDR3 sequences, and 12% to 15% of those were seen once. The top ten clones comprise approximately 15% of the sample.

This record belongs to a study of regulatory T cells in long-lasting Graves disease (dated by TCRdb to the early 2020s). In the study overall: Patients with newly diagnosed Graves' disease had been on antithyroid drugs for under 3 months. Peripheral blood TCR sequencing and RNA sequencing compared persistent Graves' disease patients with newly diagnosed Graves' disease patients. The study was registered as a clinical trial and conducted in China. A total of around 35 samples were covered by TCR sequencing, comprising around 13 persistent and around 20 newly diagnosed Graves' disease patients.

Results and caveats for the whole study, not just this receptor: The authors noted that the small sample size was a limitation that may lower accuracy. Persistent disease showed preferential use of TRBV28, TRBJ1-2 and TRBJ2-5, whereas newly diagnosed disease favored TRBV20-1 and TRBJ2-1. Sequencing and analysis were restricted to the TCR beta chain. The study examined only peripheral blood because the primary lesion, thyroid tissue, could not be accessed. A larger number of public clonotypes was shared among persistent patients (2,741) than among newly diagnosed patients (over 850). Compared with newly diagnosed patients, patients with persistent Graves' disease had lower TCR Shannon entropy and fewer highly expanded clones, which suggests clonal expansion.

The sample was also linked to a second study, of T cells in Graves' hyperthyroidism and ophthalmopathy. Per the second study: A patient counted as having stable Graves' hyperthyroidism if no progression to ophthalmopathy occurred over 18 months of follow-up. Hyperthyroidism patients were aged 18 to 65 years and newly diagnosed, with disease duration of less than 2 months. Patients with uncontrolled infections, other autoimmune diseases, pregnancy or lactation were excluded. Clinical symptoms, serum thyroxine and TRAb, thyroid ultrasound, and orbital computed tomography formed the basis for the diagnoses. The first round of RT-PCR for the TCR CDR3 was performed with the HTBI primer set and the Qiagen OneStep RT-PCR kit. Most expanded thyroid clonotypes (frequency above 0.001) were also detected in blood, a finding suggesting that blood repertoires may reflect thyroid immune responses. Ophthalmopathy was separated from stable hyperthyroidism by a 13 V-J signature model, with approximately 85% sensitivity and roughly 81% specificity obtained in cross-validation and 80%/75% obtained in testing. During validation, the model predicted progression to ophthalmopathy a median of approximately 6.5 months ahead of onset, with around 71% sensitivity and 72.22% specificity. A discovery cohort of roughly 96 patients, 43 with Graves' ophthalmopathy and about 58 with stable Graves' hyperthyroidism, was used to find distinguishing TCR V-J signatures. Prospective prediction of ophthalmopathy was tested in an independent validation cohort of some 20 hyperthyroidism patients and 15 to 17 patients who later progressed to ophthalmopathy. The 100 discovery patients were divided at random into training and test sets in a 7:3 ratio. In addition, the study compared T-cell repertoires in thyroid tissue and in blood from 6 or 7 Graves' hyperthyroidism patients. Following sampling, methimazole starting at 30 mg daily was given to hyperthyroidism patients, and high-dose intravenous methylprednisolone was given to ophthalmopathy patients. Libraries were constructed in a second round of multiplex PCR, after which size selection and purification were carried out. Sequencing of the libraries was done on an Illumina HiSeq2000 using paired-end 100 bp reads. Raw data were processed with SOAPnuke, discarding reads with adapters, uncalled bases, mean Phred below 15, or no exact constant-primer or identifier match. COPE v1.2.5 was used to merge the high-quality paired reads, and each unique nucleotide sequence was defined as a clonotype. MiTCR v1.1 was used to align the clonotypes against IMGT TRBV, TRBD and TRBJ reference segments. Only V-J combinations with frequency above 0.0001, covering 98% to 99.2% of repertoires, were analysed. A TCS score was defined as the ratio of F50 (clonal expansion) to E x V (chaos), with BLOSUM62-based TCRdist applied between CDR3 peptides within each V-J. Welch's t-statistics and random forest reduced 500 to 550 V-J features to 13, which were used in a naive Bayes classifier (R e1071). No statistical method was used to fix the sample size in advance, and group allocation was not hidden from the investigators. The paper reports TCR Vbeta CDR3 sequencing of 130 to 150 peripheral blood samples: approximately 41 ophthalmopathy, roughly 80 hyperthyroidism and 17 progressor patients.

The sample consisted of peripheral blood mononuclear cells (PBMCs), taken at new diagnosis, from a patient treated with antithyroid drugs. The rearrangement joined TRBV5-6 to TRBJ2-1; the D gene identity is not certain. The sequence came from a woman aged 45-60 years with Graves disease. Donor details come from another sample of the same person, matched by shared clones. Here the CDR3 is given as CASSLSDGYNEQFF. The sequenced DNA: TGTGCCAGCAGCTTGTCCGACGGGTACAATGAGCAGTTCTTC.